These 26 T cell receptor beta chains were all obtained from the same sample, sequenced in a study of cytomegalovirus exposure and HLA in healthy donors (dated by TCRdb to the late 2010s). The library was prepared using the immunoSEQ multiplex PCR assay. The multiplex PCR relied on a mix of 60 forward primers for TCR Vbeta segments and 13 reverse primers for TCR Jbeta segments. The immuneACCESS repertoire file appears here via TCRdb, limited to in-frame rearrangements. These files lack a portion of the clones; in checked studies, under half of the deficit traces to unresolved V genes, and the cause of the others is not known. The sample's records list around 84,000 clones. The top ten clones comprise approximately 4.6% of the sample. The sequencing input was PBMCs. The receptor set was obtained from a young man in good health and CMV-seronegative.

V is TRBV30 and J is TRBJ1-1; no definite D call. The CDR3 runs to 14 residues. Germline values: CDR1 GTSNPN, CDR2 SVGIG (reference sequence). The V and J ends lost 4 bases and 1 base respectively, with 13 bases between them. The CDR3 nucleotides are TGTGCCTGGACCGAGGTCGGCTCGAACACTGAAGCTTTCTTT. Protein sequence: CAWTEVGSNTEAFF.

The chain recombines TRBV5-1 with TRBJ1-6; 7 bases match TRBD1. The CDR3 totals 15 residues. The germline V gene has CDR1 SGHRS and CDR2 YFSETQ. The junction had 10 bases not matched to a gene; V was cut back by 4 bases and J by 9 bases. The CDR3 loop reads CASSPGGGGGSPLHF. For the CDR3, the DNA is TGCGCCAGCAGCCCCGGAGGAGGGGGCGGTTCACCCCTCCACTTT.

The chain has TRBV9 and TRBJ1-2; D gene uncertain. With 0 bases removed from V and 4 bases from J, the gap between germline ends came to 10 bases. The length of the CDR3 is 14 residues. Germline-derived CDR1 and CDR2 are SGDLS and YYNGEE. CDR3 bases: TGTGCCAGCAGCGTAGGGTCTGGCGGCTATGGCTACACCTTC. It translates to CASSVGSGGYGYTF.

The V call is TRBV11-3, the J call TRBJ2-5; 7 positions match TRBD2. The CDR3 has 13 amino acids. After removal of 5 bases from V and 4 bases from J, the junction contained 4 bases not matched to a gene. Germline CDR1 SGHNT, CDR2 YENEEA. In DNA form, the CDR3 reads TGTGCCAGCAGCCTCGGGGAGGGAGAGACCCAGTACTTC. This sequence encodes CASSLGEGETQYF.

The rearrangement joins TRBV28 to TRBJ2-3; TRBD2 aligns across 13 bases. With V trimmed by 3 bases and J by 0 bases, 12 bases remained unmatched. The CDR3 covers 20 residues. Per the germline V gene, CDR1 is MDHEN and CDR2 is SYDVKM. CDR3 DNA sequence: TGTGCCAGCAGTTTGTTTTCGGGACTAGCGGGACGACCTAGCACAGATACGCAGTATTTT. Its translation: CASSLFSGLAGRPSTDTQYF. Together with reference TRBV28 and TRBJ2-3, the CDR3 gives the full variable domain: DVKVTQSSRYLVKRTGEKVFLECVQDMDHENMFWYRQDPGLGLRLIYFSYDVKMKEKGDIPEGYSVSREKKERFSLILESASTNQTSMYLCASSLFSGLAGRPSTDTQYFGPGTRLTVL.

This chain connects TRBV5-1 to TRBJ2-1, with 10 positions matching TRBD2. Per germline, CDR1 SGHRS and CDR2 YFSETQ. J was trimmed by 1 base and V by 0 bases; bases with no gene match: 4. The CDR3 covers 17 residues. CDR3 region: CASSLASGGLSYNEQFF. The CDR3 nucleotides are TGCGCCAGCAGCTTGGCTAGCGGGGGATTGTCCTACAATGAGCAGTTCTTC. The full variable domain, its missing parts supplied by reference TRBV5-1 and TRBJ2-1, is KAGVTQTPRYLIKTRGQQVTLSCSPISGHRSVSWYQQTPGQGLQFLFEYFSETQRNKGNFPGRFSGRQFSNSRSEMNVSTLELGDSALYLCASSLASGGLSYNEQFFGPGTRLTVL.

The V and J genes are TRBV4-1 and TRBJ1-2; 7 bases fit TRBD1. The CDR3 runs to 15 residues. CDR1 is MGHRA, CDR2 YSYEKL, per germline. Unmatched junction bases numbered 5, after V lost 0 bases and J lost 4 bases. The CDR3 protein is CASSQDPGQTYGYTF. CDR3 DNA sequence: TGCGCCAGCAGCCAAGACCCGGGACAGACCTATGGCTACACCTTC.

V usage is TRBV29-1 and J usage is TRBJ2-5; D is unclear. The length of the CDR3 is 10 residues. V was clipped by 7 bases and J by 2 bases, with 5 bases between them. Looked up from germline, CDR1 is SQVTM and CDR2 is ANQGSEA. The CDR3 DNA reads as TGCAGCGCCCGTCAAGAGACCCAGTACTTC. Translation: CSARQETQYF.

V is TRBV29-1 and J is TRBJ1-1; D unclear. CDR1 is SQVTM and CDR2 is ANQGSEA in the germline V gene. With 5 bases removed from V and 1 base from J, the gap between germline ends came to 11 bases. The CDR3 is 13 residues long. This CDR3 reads CSVSDTRNTEAFF. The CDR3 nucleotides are TGCAGCGTTTCCGATACAAGGAACACTGAAGCTTTCTTT.

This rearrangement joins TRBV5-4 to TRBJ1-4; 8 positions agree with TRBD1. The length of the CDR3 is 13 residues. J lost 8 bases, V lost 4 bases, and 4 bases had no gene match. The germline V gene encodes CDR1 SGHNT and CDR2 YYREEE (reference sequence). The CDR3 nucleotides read TGTGCCAGCAGCCTGTCAGGGGGCGAAAAACTGTTTTTT. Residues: CASSLSGGEKLFF.

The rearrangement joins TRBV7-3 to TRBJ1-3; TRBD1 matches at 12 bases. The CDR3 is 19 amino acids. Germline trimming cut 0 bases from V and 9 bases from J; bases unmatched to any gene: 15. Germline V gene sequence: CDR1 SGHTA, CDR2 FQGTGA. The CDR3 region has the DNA TGTGCCAGCAGCTTAACGGTTTCAAGGGGACAGGGGGCCAATAGCACCATATATTTT. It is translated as CASSLTVSRGQGANSTIYF.

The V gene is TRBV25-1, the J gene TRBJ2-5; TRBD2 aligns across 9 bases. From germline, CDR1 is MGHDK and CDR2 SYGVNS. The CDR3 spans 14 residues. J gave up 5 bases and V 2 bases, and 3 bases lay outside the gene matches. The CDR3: CASSEPSGMETQYF. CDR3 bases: TGTGCCAGCAGTGAACCTAGCGGGATGGAGACCCAGTACTTC.

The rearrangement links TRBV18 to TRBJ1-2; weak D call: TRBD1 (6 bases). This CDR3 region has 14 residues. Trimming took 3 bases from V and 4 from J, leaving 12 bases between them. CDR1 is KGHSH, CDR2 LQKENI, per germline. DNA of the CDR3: TGTGCCAGCTCACCCCGACAGGATTCCTATGGCTACACCTTC. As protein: CASSPRQDSYGYTF.

The CDR3 DNA follows: TGCGCCAGCAGCAAGGGACAGGAGGCCTACGAGCAGTACTTC. Translating it yields CASSKGQEAYEQYF. This rearrangement joins TRBV5-1 to TRBJ2-7, with 8 bases fitting TRBD1. Germline assignment: CDR1 SGHRS and CDR2 YFSETQ. V lost 4 bases to trimming and J lost 2 bases; unmatched junction nucleotides: 5. CDR3 length: 14 residues.

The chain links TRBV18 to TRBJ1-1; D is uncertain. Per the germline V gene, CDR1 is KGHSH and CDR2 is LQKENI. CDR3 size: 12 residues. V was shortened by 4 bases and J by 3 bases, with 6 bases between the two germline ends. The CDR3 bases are TGTGCCAGCTCACGTGAGGACACTGAAGCTTTCTTT. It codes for CASSREDTEAFF. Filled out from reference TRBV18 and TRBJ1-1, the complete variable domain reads NAGVMQNPRHLVRRRGQEARLRCSPMKGHSHVYWYRQLPEEGLKFMVYLQKENIIDESGMPKERFSAEFPKEGPSILRIQQVVRGDSAAYFCASSREDTEAFFGQGTRLTVV.

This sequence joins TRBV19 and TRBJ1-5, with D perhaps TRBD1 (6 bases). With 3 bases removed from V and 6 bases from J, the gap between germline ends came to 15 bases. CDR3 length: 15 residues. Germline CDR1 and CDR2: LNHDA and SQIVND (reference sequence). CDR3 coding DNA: TGTGCCAGTAGTATCTGGGGGGGCTCCGGTCAGCCCCAGCATTTT. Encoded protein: CASSIWGGSGQPQHF. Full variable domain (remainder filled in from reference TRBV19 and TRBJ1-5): DGGITQSPKYLFRKEGQNVTLSCEQNLNHDAMYWYRQDPGQGLRLIYYSQIVNDFQKGDIAEGYSVSREKKESFPLTVTSAQKNPTAFYLCASSIWGGSGQPQHFGDGTRLSIL.

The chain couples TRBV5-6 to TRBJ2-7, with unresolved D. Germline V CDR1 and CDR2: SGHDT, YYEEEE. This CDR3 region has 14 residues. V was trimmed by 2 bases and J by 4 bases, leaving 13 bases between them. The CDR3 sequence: CASSLSHRPYEQYF. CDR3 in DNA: TGTGCCAGCAGCTTATCGCACAGACCTTACGAGCAGTACTTC.

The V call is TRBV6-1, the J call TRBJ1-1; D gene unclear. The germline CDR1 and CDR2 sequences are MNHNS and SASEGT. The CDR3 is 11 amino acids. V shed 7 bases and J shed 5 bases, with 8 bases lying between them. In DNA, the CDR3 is TGTGCCAGCACCCTTACAACTGAAGCTTTCTTT. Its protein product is CASTLTTEAFF.

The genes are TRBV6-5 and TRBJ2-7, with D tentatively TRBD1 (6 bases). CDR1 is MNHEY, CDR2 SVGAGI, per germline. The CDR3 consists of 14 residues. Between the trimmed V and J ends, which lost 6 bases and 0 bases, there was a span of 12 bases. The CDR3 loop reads CASRHGQSSYEQYF. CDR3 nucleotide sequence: TGTGCCAGCAGGCACGGACAGTCCTCCTACGAGCAGTACTTC.

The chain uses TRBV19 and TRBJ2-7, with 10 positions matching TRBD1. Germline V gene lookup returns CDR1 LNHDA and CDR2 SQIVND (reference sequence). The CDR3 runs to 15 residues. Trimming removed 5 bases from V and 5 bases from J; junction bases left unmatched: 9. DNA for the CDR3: TGTGCCAGTAGTTTCCGGGACAGGGGCACCCACGAGCAGTACTTC. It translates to CASSFRDRGTHEQYF.

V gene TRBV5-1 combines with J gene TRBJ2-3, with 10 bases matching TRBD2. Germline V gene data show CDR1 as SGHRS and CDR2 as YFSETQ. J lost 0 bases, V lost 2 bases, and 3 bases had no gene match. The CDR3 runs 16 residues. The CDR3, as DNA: TGCGCCAGCAGCTTAGCGGGGGGGCCGAGCACAGATACGCAGTATTTT. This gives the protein CASSLAGGPSTDTQYF.

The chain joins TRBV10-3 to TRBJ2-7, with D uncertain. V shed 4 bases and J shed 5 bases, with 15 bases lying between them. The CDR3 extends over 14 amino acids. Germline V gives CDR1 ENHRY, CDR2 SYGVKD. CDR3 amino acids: CAISAPEARHEQYF. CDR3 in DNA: TGTGCCATCAGTGCCCCTGAGGCCCGTCACGAGCAGTACTTC.

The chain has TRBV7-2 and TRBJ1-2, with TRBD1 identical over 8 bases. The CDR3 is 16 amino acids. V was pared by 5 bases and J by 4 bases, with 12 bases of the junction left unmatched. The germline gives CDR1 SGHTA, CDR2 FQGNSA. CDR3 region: CASSTSGAGGFYGYTF. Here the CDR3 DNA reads TGTGCCAGCAGCACGTCCGGAGCAGGGGGCTTCTATGGCTACACCTTC. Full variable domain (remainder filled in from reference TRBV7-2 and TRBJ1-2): GAGVSQSPSNKVTEKGKDVELRCDPISGHTALYWYRQSLGQGLEFLIYFQGNSAPDKSGLPSDRFSAERTGGSVSTLTIQRTQQEDSAVYLCASSTSGAGGFYGYTFGSGTRLTVV.

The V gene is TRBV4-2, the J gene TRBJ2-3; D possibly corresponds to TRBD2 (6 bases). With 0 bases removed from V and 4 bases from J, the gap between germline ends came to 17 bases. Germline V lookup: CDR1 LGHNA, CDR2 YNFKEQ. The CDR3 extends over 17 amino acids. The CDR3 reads CASSQDYSGPPPDTQYF. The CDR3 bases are TGTGCCAGCAGCCAAGATTACAGCGGGCCCCCCCCAGATACGCAGTATTTT.

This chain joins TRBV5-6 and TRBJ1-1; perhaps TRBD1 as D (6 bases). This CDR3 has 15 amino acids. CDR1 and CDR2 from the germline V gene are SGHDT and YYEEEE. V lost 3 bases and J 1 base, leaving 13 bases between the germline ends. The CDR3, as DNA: TGTGCCAGCAGCTGGGCACAACAGGGGAACACTGAAGCTTTCTTT. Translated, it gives CASSWAQQGNTEAFF.

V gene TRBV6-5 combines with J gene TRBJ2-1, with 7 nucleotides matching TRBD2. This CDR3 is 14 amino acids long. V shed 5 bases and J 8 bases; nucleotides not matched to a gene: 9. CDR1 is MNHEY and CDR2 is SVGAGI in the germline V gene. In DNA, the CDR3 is TGTGCCAGCAGTCGACTAGCTCCCCTAGATGAGCAGTTCTTC. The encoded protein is CASSRLAPLDEQFF.